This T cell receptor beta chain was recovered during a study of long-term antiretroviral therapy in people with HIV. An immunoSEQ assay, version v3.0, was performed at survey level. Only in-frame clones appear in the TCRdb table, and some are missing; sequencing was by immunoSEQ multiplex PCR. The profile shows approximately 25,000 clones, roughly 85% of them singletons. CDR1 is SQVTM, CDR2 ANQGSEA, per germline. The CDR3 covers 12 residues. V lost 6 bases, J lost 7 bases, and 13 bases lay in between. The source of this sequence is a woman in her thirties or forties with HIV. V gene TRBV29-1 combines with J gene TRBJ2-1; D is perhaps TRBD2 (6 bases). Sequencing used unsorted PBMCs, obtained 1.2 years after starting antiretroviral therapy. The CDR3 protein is CSVIPLANEQFF. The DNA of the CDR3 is TGCAGCGTCATCCCACTAGCTAATGAGCAGTTCTTC.